This TCR beta chain originates from a study of response to subunit inactivated influenza vaccine. This clonotype was counted between two and nine times. Each CDR3 protein is one row after TCRdb ran MiXCR on the RT-PCR reads. The table includes about 570,000 distinct CDR3 sequences, around 11% detected once. Unmatched junction bases numbered 15, after V lost 5 bases and J lost 12 bases. Germline V gene lookup returns CDR1 DFQATT and CDR2 SNEGSKA (reference sequence). The CDR3 spans 14 residues. The same sample was also used in a study of T cells expressing NK-cell markers. As reported in that work: Researchers built TCR beta cDNA using 5'RACE template switching with UMIs. In a group of about 6 donors, dominant NKG2C+ clonotypes represented about 1.0-7.5% of CD8+ T cells.

The sequencing here drew on PBMCs from blood, taken on the day of vaccination. The rearrangement links TRBV20-1 to TRBJ2-1, with 8 bases matching TRBD2. The TCR originated in a man aged 45 to 65 who received an inactivated influenza vaccine. CDR3 DNA: TGCAGTGCTCCTGTACGGGAGGGAAGTTATCGGCAGTTCTTC. Its protein is CSAPVREGSYRQFF.